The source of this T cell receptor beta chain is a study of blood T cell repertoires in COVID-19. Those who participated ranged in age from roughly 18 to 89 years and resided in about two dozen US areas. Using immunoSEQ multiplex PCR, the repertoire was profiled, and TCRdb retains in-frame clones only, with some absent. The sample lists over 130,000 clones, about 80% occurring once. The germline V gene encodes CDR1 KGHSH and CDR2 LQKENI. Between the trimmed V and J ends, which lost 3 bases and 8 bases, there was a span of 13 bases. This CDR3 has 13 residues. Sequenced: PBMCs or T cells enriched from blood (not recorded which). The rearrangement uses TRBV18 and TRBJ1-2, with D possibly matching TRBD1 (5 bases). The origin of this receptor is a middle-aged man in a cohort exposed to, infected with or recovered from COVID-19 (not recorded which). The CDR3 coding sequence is TGTGCCAGCTCACCGTCGACAGAAATCGGCTACACCTTC. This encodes CASSPSTEIGYTF.